Sequencing of this TCR beta chain was carried out in a study of CD8+ T cells in alopecia areata. Study as a whole: Oral tofacitinib (5 to 10 mg twice daily) was administered to treated patients. Study-level points and caveats: Between patients, shared TCR sequences were less clear than in mice. This was possibly due in part to HLA diversity in the patient population. An increase in clonality over normal scalp was evident in lesional scalp, especially alopecia totalis/universalis.

The V gene lost 2 bases and the J gene lost 7 bases, with 15 bases spanning the gap. The CDR3 is 16 amino acids. Looked up from germline, CDR1 is LNHDA and CDR2 is SQIVND (reference sequence). RNA extraction was followed by reverse transcription into cDNA, which acted as the sequencing template. Profiled with immunoSEQ multiplex PCR; TCRdb holds only in-frame clones, not every one. The sample records about 200,000 clones, 50% to 60% being singletons. Lesional scalp tissue (obtained by punch biopsy) and peripheral blood were collected from alopecia areata patients. Note on this clone: Its cognate antigen is unknown.

The receptor's source is a human donor with alopecia areata. This specimen was CD4+ T cells sorted from blood, taken at week 0. The chain uses TRBV19 and TRBJ2-6, with D perhaps matching TRBD1 or TRBD2 (5 bases each). CDR3 in DNA: TGTGCCAGTAGTATACGGGATAAGGGGCGAGCCAACGTCCTGACTTTC. As protein: CASSIRDKGRANVLTF.